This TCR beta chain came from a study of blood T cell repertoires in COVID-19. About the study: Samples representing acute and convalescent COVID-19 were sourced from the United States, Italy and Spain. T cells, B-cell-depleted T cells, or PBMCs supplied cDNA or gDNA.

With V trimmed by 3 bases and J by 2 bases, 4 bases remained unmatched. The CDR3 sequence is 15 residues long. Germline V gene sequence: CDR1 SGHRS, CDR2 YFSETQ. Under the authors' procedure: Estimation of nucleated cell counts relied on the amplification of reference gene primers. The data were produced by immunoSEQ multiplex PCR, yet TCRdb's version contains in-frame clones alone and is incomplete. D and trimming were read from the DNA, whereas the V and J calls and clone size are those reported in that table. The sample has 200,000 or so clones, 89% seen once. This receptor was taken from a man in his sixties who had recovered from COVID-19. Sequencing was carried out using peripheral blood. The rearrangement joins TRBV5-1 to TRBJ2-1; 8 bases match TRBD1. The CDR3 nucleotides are TGCGCCAGCAGCTCCACAGGGGGGCCCTACAATGAGCAGTTCTTC. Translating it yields CASSSTGGPYNEQFF.